This T cell receptor beta chain was retrieved from a study of shared clonotypes between healthy human individuals. Produced via immunoSEQ multiplex PCR; TCRdb's table is partial and in-frame only. The data show a few hundred thousand clones, 65% seen once. As regards this clone: This sample also contains other DNA sequences that code for the same CDR3.

The CDR3 consists of 14 residues. CDR1 is LNHDA and CDR2 is SQIVND in the germline V gene (reference sequence). J gave up 6 bases and V 6 bases, and 9 bases lay outside the gene matches. The sample was memory CD4+ T cells sorted from blood. Described subset: CD45RA-negative fraction. This chain uses TRBV19 with TRBJ2-7, with TRBD1 matching over 9 bases. This TCR was recovered from a young man in good health. DNA for the CDR3: TGTGCCAGTAGCCACCGGGACAGGGTGTTCGAGCAGTACTTC. Encoded protein: CASSHRDRVFEQYF.